A single sample is the source of the 20 T cell receptor beta chains below, sequenced in a study of cytomegalovirus exposure and HLA in healthy donors. The table came from immunoSEQ multiplex PCR; TCRdb's copy has only in-frame clones and leaves some out. This table has some 110,000 clones, 70% to 90% appearing once. The sample comprised PBMCs. The receptor set was obtained from a woman aged 18-29 years in good health and CMV-seropositive.

The gene calls are TRBV7-9 and TRBJ1-5; maybe TRBD1 (5 bases). Trimming stripped 4 bases from V and 2 bases from J, with 24 bases between. This CDR3 is 19 amino acids long. In germline, CDR1 is SEHNR, CDR2 FQNEAQ (reference sequence). CDR3 DNA sequence: TGTGCCAGCAGCTCCCTTGCGGGGGGGGACTCGATGGGCAATCAGCCCCAGCATTTT. Encoded protein: CASSSLAGGDSMGNQPQHF.

The V gene is TRBV19, the J gene TRBJ1-6; the match to TRBD1 covers 7 bases. V dropped 7 bases and J dropped 5; count of bases not matched to a gene: 5. In germline, CDR1 is LNHDA, CDR2 SQIVND (reference sequence). This CDR3 contains 14 residues. The CDR3 reads CASKPGQHNSPLHF. As DNA, the CDR3 is TGTGCCAGTAAACCGGGACAGCATAATTCACCCCTCCACTTT.

This chain joins TRBV5-1 and TRBJ2-5, with 7 bases matching TRBD2. The CDR3 consists of 17 residues. Trimming removed 0 bases from V and 5 bases from J; junction bases left unmatched: 13. The germline V gene encodes CDR1 SGHRS and CDR2 YFSETQ. The CDR3 loop is CASSLVTSAGAEETQYF. The CDR3 DNA reads as TGCGCCAGCAGCTTGGTTACTAGCGCCGGAGCGGAGGAGACCCAGTACTTC. Together with reference TRBV5-1 and TRBJ2-5, the CDR3 gives the full variable domain: KAGVTQTPRYLIKTRGQQVTLSCSPISGHRSVSWYQQTPGQGLQFLFEYFSETQRNKGNFPGRFSGRQFSNSRSEMNVSTLELGDSALYLCASSLVTSAGAEETQYFGPGTRLLVL.

CDR3 loop: CASSLRQASDTQYF. For the CDR3, the DNA is TGTGCCAGCAGCTTACGTCAGGCGTCAGATACGCAGTATTTT. This rearrangement joins TRBV13 to TRBJ2-3; D call uncertain. V lost 2 bases to trimming and J lost 4 bases, with 10 bases between them. CDR3 length: 14 amino acids. Germline loops: CDR1 PRHDT, CDR2 FYEKMQ (reference sequence).

The rearrangement joins TRBV27 to TRBJ1-2, with D tentatively TRBD1 (6 bases). There are 18 residues in the CDR3. The V and J ends lost 10 bases and 5 bases respectively, with 32 bases between them. Germline CDR1 and CDR2: MNHEY and SMNVEV (reference sequence). CDR3 coding DNA: TGTGCCACCAGCAGTTTACCCCCCGGGCGCAGGGGAGAATATGGCTACACCTTC. The encoded protein is CATSSLPPGRRGEYGYTF.

For the CDR3, the DNA is TGTGCCAGCAGCTTTCCGGCGGGGGAAAGCACAGATACGCAGTATTTT. Its translation is CASSFPAGESTDTQYF. V gene TRBV5-4 combines with J gene TRBJ2-3; 7 bases line up with TRBD2. Germline CDR1 and CDR2: SGHNT and YYREEE (reference sequence). The CDR3 consists of 16 residues. The V and J ends lost 2 bases and 0 bases, in that order; junction bases with no gene match: 6.

V usage is TRBV28 and J usage is TRBJ2-1; D unclear. The ends were cut back, 7 bases at V and 9 bases at J, with 16 bases in the middle. The CDR3 runs 13 residues. The germline gives CDR1 MDHEN, CDR2 SYDVKM. Written as DNA, the CDR3 is TGTGCCAGCACCTTAGGCCGGCGGAGTGAGCAGTTCTTC. This sequence encodes CASTLGRRSEQFF. The variable domain in full, completed from reference TRBV28 and TRBJ2-1, reads DVKVTQSSRYLVKRTGEKVFLECVQDMDHENMFWYRQDPGLGLRLIYFSYDVKMKEKGDIPEGYSVSREKKERFSLILESASTNQTSMYLCASTLGRRSEQFFGPGTRLTVL.

The V call is TRBV10-1, the J call TRBJ1-3, with unresolved D. CDR1 is WNHNN, CDR2 SYGVQD, per germline (reference sequence). V shed 3 bases and J shed 3 bases, with 12 bases lying between them. The CDR3 runs to 15 residues. CDR3 protein: CASSDVLGVGNTIYF. CDR3 DNA sequence: TGCGCCAGCAGTGATGTTTTGGGAGTTGGAAACACCATATATTTT.

This chain links TRBV18 with TRBJ1-2; 9 bases are a match to TRBD1. The CDR3 totals 12 residues. The germline gives CDR1 KGHSH, CDR2 LQKENI. With 6 bases clipped from V and 8 bases from J, the junction kept 4 bases outside the gene matches. This CDR3 is CASSGTGSGYTF. DNA of the CDR3: TGTGCCAGCTCTGGGACAGGGAGCGGCTACACCTTC.

The CDR3, as DNA: TGTGCCAGCAGACGCGGGGGGGCGGGTGTTGATACGCAGTATTTT. This codes for CASRRGGAGVDTQYF. The gene calls are TRBV27 and TRBJ2-3; TRBD2 agrees at 9 bases. Germline CDR1 reads MNHEY; CDR2 reads SMNVEV (reference sequence). The CDR3 contains 15 residues. With V trimmed by 6 bases and J by 6 bases, 10 bases remained unmatched.

The chain carries TRBV6-6 and TRBJ2-1; no reliable D call. CDR3 size: 12 residues. CDR1 MNHNY and CDR2 SVGAGI come from the germline V gene (reference sequence). The germline V and J ends were trimmed by 10 bases and 3 bases, with 10 bases remaining between them. The CDR3 loop is CATWANYNEQFF. CDR3 coding DNA: TGTGCCACCTGGGCCAACTACAATGAGCAGTTCTTC.

V and J are TRBV10-3 and TRBJ1-4; D is unresolved. Germline V CDR1 and CDR2: ENHRY, SYGVKD. V was pared by 6 bases and J by 8 bases, with 10 bases between. The CDR3 loop spans 12 amino acids. The DNA of the CDR3 is TGTGCCATCAGCGTATCAGGAGAAAAACTGTTTTTT. It encodes CAISVSGEKLFF.

The chain has TRBV28 and TRBJ2-7; 14 bases line up with TRBD2. Germline assignment: CDR1 MDHEN and CDR2 SYDVKM. V shed 6 bases and J 2 bases; nucleotides not matched to a gene: 9. This CDR3 has 17 residues. In nucleotides, the CDR3 is TGTGCCAGCAGCAACTTTAAGACTAGCGGGAGGGCCTACGAGCAGTACTTC. It is translated as CASSNFKTSGRAYEQYF.

The chain carries TRBV2 and TRBJ1-2; D gene ambiguous. V lost 6 bases and J lost 0, with 8 bases in between. The CDR3 has 13 amino acids. CDR1 and CDR2 (germline): SNHLY, FYNNEI. The DNA for the CDR3 is TGTGCCAGCAGGTCAGGCCCTAACTATGGCTACACCTTC. Its translation is CASRSGPNYGYTF.

CDR3 sequence (DNA): TGTGCCAGCAGCGTAGGGAGGGAGGGAAAACTGTTTTTT. Residues: CASSVGREGKLFF. The chain couples TRBV9 to TRBJ1-4, with unresolved D. Trimming left V 0 bases short and J 10 bases short, with 10 bases between. CDR1 and CDR2 from the germline V gene are SGDLS and YYNGEE. This CDR3 region has 13 residues.

The rearrangement uses TRBV6-1 and TRBJ1-2; D is unclear. V dropped 5 bases and J dropped 0 bases, with 7 bases sitting between them. CDR1 is MNHNS, CDR2 SASEGT, per germline. This CDR3 contains 13 residues. The CDR3 loop is CASSTAANYGYTF. The CDR3 bases are TGTGCCAGCAGTACAGCCGCTAACTATGGCTACACCTTC.

The V and J genes are TRBV5-6 and TRBJ1-4; D is ambiguous. CDR1 is SGHDT and CDR2 is YYEEEE in the germline V gene. The CDR3 extends over 15 amino acids. The V end lost 3 bases, the J end lost 2 bases, and 11 bases lay between the germline ends. CDR3 nucleotides: TGTGCCAGCAGCTGGCAAAGTCAGACTAATGAAAAACTGTTTTTT. Residues: CASSWQSQTNEKLFF.

A remark on this clone: The junction departs from the called germline gene at one end, perhaps through a read error. The rearrangement joins TRBV7-7 to TRBJ2-3; weak D call: TRBD2 (6 bases). CDR1 and CDR2 (germline): SSHAT, FNYEAQ (reference sequence). The CDR3 covers 16 residues. CDR3 DNA: TGTGCTAGCAGCTTAGGAATTGCGGGAATCACAGATACGCAGTATTTT. This sequence encodes CASSLGIAGITDTQYF.

This chain connects TRBV11-3 to TRBJ2-1, with TRBD2 as a possible D gene (5 bases). Germline V gene data show CDR1 as SGHNT and CDR2 as YENEEA. Trimming took off 1 base at V and 6 bases at J, with 16 bases between the two ends. The CDR3 totals 16 residues. The CDR3: CASSLVRGIDSNEQFF. Written as DNA, the CDR3 is TGTGCCAGCAGCTTAGTTCGGGGAATTGATTCCAATGAGCAGTTCTTC.

The chain uses TRBV19 and TRBJ2-2; D is possibly TRBD1 (6 bases). The CDR3 has 17 residues. Germline CDR1 LNHDA, CDR2 SQIVND (reference sequence). V gave up 6 bases and J gave up 2 bases, with 19 bases separating them. The CDR3 reads CASRHLRTGHNTGELFF. CDR3 sequence (DNA): TGTGCCAGTAGACACTTAAGAACGGGACATAACACCGGGGAGCTGTTTTTT.